These 8 T cell receptor beta chains were all obtained from the same sample, sequenced in a study of T-cell memory formation after mild COVID-19. In TCRdb, the 5' RACE reads were re-called with MiXCR into one record per CDR3 protein. The sample gives some 14,000 distinct CDR3 sequences, around 12% of which show up once; 49% is in the top ten. The sequencing sample was made of PBMCs or a T cell subset sorted from them (not recorded which). Every receptor here comes from an adult woman who had mild COVID-19 (a few samples of this study predate the infection). Cell type and time point are not known.

At least ten counts were recorded for this clonotype. This chain links TRBV5-1 with TRBJ1-1, with 8 bases fitting TRBD1. Germline CDR1 is SGHRS and CDR2 is YFSETQ. This CDR3 spans 15 amino acids. V gave up 4 bases and J gave up 1 base; unmatched junction bases: 6. The CDR3 is CASSLWTGTNTEAFF. CDR3 bases: TGCGCCAGCAGCCTTTGGACAGGGACGAACACTGAAGCTTTCTTT. Supplemented by reference TRBV5-1 and TRBJ1-1, the full variable domain reads KAGVTQTPRYLIKTRGQQVTLSCSPISGHRSVSWYQQTPGQGLQFLFEYFSETQRNKGNFPGRFSGRQFSNSRSEMNVSTLELGDSALYLCASSLWTGTNTEAFFGQGTRLTVV.

This clonotype was counted ten times or more. The rearrangement joins TRBV2 to TRBJ2-7; 10 bases align to TRBD2. From germline, CDR1 is SNHLY and CDR2 FYNNEI. This CDR3 comprises 14 residues. V shed 9 bases and J 1 base; nucleotides not matched to a gene: 6. DNA of the CDR3: TGTGCCAGTTCCAGCGGGGGGGCTTCCTACGAGCAGTACTTC. Translation gives CASSSGGASYEQYF. The variable domain in full, with the rest retrieved from reference TRBV2 and TRBJ2-7, is EPEVTQTPSHQVTQMGQEVILRCVPISNHLYFYWYRQILGQKVEFLVSFYNNEISEKSEIFDDQFSVERPDGSNFTLKIRSTKLEDSAMYFCASSSGGASYEQYFGPGTRLTVT.

The sample holds many counts of this clonotype. The chain uses TRBV5-1 and TRBJ2-2, with 7 bases matching TRBD1. Losses at the gene ends were 4 bases for V and 1 base for J; bases not matched to a gene: 10. The CDR3 loop spans 17 amino acids. Germline assignment: CDR1 SGHRS and CDR2 YFSETQ. CDR3 nucleotide sequence: TGCGCCAGCAGCCACAAGGTGGGGACAGTGAACACCGGGGAGCTGTTTTTT. Translating it yields CASSHKVGTVNTGELFF.

This clonotype was found many times. The chain links TRBV3-1 to TRBJ2-7, with 10 nucleotides matching TRBD2. Germline CDR1 reads LGHDT; CDR2 reads YNNKEL (reference sequence). The CDR3 runs 16 residues. The trim removed 4 bases at V and 2 bases at J, leaving 8 bases unmatched. The CDR3 reads CASSRATSGDTYEQYF. As DNA, the CDR3 is TGTGCCAGCAGCCGGGCTACTAGCGGGGACACCTACGAGCAGTACTTC.

This clonotype was detected many times. The chain combines TRBV4-2 with TRBJ2-3; D gene uncertain. The germline V and J ends were trimmed by 1 base and 2 bases, with 10 bases remaining between them. This CDR3 region has 15 residues. Germline V lookup: CDR1 LGHNA, CDR2 YNFKEQ. The CDR3: CASSQGIGYTDTQYF. CDR3 sequence (DNA): TGTGCCAGCAGCCAAGGGATCGGCTACACAGATACGCAGTATTTT.

On this clonotype: A read error may explain this, as a much larger clone is one base away. V is TRBV19 and J is TRBJ1-1; D not certain. Trimming cost V 8 bases and J 5 bases, with 15 bases left between them. Germline loops: CDR1 LNHDA, CDR2 SQIVND (reference sequence). The length of the CDR3 is 13 residues. The CDR3 sequence is CASSQRRVTEAFF. Written as DNA, the CDR3 is TGTGCCAGTTCGCAGCGGAGGGTGACTGAAGCTTTCTTT.

Many counts were recorded for this clonotype. The rearrangement uses TRBV20-1 and TRBJ2-7, with 8 bases matching TRBD2. Trimming removed 4 bases from V and 3 bases from J; junction bases left unmatched: 2. The V gene's germline CDR1 is DFQATT and CDR2 SNEGSKA (reference sequence). The CDR3 is made up of 12 amino acids. The CDR3 coding sequence is TGCAGTGCTATAGCGGGGATCTACGAGCAGTACTTC. Protein: CSAIAGIYEQYF.

Many counts were recorded for this clonotype. The chain links TRBV20-1 to TRBJ2-1, with 9 positions matching TRBD2. V lost 2 bases and J lost 7; bases outside the gene matches: 6. From germline, CDR1 is DFQATT and CDR2 SNEGSKA (reference sequence). The CDR3 totals 14 residues. CDR3 region: CSARKASGANEQFF. CDR3 in DNA: TGCAGTGCTAGAAAGGCTAGCGGGGCGAATGAGCAGTTCTTC.